The sequence of this TCR beta chain was determined in a study of blood T cell repertoires in COVID-19. Study overall: Acute and convalescent COVID-19 samples came from the United States, Italy and Spain.

This table comes from immunoSEQ multiplex PCR, and its TCRdb copy is limited to in-frame clones, with some not included. The sample holds 7,500 to 10,000 clones, around 88% seen once. The V gene's germline CDR1 is MGHRA and CDR2 YSYEKL. The CDR3 is made up of 15 amino acids. With 0 bases clipped from V and 2 bases from J, the junction kept 1 base outside the gene matches. The V call is TRBV4-1, the J call TRBJ1-5; 7 bases map to TRBD1. The clonotype was recovered from a woman aged 50 to 60 with active or convalescent COVID-19. Sequences were obtained from peripheral blood. The CDR3 DNA is TGCGCCAGCAGCCAAGATGGACAGGGCAATCAGCCCCAGCATTTT. Its protein is CASSQDGQGNQPQHF.